This entry features one TCR beta chain sequence. As handled by the study authors: Counts of nucleated cells, estimated from reference gene primer amplification, were obtained. The method was immunoSEQ multiplex PCR; TCRdb's version includes in-frame clones alone and lacks a portion of them. Clone size and V and J calls were adopted from that table, with D and trimming inferred from the DNA. The sample lists under 150,000 clones; about 91% were seen once. The sample belongs to a study of blood T cell repertoires in COVID-19. Study details: The study drew acute and convalescent COVID-19 samples from the United States, Italy and Spain. The analysed material was cDNA or gDNA that came from T cells, B-cell-depleted T cells, or PBMCs.

The CDR3 extends over 15 amino acids. V gave up 5 bases and J gave up 7 bases; unmatched junction bases: 6. Per the germline V gene, CDR1 is SGHRS and CDR2 is YFSETQ. The V and J genes are TRBV5-1 and TRBJ1-6, with TRBD1 matching over 10 bases. The clonotype comes from a human donor in a cohort sampled during active COVID-19. Sequenced: peripheral blood. The CDR3 loop reads CASSSGGQGNSPLHF. The CDR3 nucleotides read TGCGCCAGCAGTAGTGGGGGACAGGGGAATTCACCCCTCCACTTT.